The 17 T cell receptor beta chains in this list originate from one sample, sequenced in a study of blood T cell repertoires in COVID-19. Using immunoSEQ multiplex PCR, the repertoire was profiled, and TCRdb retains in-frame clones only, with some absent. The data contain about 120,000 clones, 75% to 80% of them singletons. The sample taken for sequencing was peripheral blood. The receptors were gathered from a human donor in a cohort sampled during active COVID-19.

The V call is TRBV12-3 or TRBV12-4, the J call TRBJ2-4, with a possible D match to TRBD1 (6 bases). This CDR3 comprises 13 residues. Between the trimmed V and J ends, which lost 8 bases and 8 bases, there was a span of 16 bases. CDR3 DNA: TGTGCCAGCGAGCAGGGGCTTGGGGACATTCAGTACTTC. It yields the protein CASEQGLGDIQYF.

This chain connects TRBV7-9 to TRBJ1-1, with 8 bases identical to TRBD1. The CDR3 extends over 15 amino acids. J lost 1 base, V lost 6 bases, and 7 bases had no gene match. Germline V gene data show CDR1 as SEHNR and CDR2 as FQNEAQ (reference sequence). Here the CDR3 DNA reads TGTGCCAGCAGTTTCCTTGGACAGGGGAACACTGAAGCTTTCTTT. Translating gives CASSFLGQGNTEAFF. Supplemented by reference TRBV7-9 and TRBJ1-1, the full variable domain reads DTGVSQNPRHKITKRGQNVTFRCDPISEHNRLYWYRQTLGQGPEFLTYFQNEAQLEKSRLLSDRFSAERPKGSFSTLEIQRTEQGDSAMYLCASSFLGQGNTEAFFGQGTRLTVV.

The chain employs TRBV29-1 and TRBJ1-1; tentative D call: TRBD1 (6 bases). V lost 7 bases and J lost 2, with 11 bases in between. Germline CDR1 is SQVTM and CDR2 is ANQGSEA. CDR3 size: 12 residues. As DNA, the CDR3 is TGCAGCGCCCCAGGGGCAAACACTGAAGCTTTCTTT. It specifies CSAPGANTEAFF.

CDR3 protein: CASSGQVSANYGYTF. The CDR3 DNA reads TGTGCCAGCAGTGGTCAGGTCTCGGCTAACTATGGCTACACCTTC. V usage is TRBV2 and J usage is TRBJ1-2; D gene uncertain. Trimming took off 4 bases at V and 0 bases at J, with 12 bases between the two ends. This CDR3 is 15 amino acids long. Germline V gene sequence: CDR1 SNHLY, CDR2 FYNNEI.

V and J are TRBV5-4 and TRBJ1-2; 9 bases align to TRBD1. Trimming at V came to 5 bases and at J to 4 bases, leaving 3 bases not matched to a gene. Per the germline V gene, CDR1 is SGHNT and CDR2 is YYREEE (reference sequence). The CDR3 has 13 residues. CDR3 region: CASRDRGSYGYTF. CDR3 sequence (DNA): TGTGCCAGCAGAGACAGGGGGTCCTATGGCTACACCTTC.

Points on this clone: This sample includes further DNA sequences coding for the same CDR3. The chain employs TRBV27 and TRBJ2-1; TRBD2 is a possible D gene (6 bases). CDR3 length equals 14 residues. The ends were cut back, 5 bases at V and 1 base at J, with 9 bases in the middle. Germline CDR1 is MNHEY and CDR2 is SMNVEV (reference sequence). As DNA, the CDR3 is TGTGCCAGCAGTGCAGGAGGGTCCTACAATGAGCAGTTCTTC. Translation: CASSAGGSYNEQFF.

CDR3 sequence reads: CASSQERGGHDYGYTF. The CDR3 DNA sequence: TGTGCCAGCAGCCAAGAACGCGGAGGGCACGACTATGGCTACACCTTC. The chain couples TRBV3-1 (or the pseudogene TRBV3-2) to TRBJ1-2; D call uncertain. This CDR3 has 16 residues. Trimming shortened V by 0 bases and J by 3 bases, and 14 bases separated the two germline ends. The V gene's germline CDR1 is LGHDT and CDR2 YNNKEL (reference sequence).

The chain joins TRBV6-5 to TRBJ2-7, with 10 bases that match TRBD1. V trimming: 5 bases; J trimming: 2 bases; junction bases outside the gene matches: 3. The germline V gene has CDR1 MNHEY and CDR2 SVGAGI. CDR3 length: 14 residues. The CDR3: CASSRTGGPYEQYF. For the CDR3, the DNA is TGTGCCAGCAGTCGGACAGGGGGACCCTACGAGCAGTACTTC.

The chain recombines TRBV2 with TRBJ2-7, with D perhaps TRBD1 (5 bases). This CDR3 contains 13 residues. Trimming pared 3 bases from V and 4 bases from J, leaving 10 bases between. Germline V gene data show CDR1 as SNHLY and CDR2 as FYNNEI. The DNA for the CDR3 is TGTGCCAGCAGTGAGTGGCAGGGTTACGAGCAGTACTTC. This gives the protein CASSEWQGYEQYF.

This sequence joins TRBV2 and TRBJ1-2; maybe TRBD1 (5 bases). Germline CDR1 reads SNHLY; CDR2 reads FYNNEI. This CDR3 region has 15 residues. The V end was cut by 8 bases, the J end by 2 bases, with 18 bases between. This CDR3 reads CASLGEGRANYGYTF. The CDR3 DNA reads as TGTGCCAGCCTTGGCGAAGGCAGGGCCAACTATGGCTACACCTTC.

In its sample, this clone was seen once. The CDR3 nucleotides read TGTGCCAGCAGTTACTTCGCCGGGGGGTACGAGCAGTACTTC. Protein product: CASSYFAGGYEQYF. This chain uses TRBV6-5 with TRBJ2-7; 7 bases are a match to TRBD2. This CDR3 has 14 amino acids. Trimming at V came to 1 base and at J to 4 bases, leaving 4 bases not matched to a gene. CDR1 MNHEY and CDR2 SVGAGI come from the germline V gene.

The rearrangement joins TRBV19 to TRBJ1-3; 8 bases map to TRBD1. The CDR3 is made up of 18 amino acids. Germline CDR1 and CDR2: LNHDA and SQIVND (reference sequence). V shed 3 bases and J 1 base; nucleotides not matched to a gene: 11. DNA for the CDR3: TGTGCCAGTAGTATCCCCCTGGGCCAGGGGGCGTCTGGAAACACCATATATTTT. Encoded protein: CASSIPLGQGASGNTIYF.

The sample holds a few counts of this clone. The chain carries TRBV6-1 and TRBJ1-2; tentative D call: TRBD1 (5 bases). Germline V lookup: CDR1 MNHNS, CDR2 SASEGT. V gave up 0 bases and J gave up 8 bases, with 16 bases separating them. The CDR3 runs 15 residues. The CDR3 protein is CASSEAGTGGRGYTF. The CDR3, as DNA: TGTGCCAGCAGTGAAGCGGGCACAGGTGGCCGGGGCTACACCTTC.

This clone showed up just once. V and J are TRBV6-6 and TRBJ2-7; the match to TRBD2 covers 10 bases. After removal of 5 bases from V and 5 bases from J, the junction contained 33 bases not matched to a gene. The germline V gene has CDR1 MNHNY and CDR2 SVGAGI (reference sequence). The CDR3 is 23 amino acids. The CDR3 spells CASSPRAWTSVAPSSGSFHEQYF. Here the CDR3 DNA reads TGTGCCAGCAGTCCCCGTGCGTGGACCTCGGTTGCCCCTTCTAGCGGGAGTTTCCACGAGCAGTACTTC.

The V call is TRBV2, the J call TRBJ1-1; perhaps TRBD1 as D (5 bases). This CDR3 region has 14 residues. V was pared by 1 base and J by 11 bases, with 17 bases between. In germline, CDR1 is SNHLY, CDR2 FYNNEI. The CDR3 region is CASSEEEPGFSAFF. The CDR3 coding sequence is TGTGCCAGCAGTGAAGAGGAGCCAGGGTTTAGTGCTTTCTTT.

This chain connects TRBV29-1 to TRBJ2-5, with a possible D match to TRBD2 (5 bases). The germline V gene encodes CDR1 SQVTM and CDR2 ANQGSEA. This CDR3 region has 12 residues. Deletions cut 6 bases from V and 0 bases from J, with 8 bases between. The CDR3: CSVLGYQETQYF. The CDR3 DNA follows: TGCAGCGTACTAGGGTACCAAGAGACCCAGTACTTC.

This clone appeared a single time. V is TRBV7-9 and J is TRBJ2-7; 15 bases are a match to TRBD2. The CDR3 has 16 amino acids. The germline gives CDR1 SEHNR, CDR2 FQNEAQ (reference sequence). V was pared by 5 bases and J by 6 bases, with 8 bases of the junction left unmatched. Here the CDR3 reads CASSPRTSGRESEQYF. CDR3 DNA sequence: TGTGCCAGCAGCCCGCGGACTAGCGGGAGGGAAAGCGAGCAGTACTTC.